The clone carrying this T cell receptor (beta chain) was detected ten times or more. Its matching antigen is unknown. Preparing the TCRbeta library involved the use of unique molecular identifiers. TCRdb independently ran MiXCR on the PCR reads; one entry per CDR3 protein. The sample yields 480,000 or so distinct CDR3 sequences, roughly 10% seen once. These data are taken from a study of T-cell reconstitution after alpha-beta-depleted transplantation in children. General observations from the study: By one year post-transplant, T-cell counts and diversity largely arose from T cells that were newly produced. Reportedly, only several hundred clones from non-depleted graft cells drove alpha-beta T-cell counts at about two months. Several patients had high TCRbeta diversity at day 60; it came from surviving recipient T cells and thymic progenitors.

The CDR3 covers 14 residues. The V and J ends lost 1 base and 2 bases respectively, with 9 bases between them. In germline, CDR1 is LGHDT, CDR2 YNNKEL (reference sequence). The V call is TRBV3-1, the J call TRBJ2-7; D is undetermined. The receptor was derived from a child aged 2 to 10 with inherited bone marrow failure, due to receive a stem cell transplant. Material: PBMCs, obtained before TCRalphabeta/CD19-depleted stem cell transplant. The CDR3 spells CASSQGAGTYEQYF. DNA for the CDR3: TGTGCCAGCAGCCAAGGGGCAGGAACCTACGAGCAGTACTTC.